This is a list of T cell receptor beta chains from one sample in a study. MiXCR, run by TCRdb on the RT-PCR reads, gives a single entry per CDR3 protein. The data contain approximately 720,000 distinct CDR3 sequences, over 12% of them singletons. The sequenced sample was memory CD4+ T cells from blood. These receptors were taken from a female donor in good health, serving as a healthy control. Each CDR3 is given without its conserved first and last residue. Fields, in order: CDR3 protein, V gene, J gene.

CDR3aa: ASSLAADCF; v_gene: TRBV7-9; j_gene: TRBJ1-4
CDR3aa: ASSSWDHGYT; v_gene: TRBV5-6; j_gene: TRBJ1-2
CDR3aa: AIRAGTDREQY; v_gene: TRBV10-3; j_gene: TRBJ2-7
CDR3aa: ASSHGQGNYEQY; v_gene: TRBV27; j_gene: TRBJ2-7
CDR3aa: ASSEFPAGVGETQY; v_gene: TRBV2; j_gene: TRBJ2-5
CDR3aa: SADRGQFDQPQH; v_gene: TRBV20-1; j_gene: TRBJ1-5
CDR3aa: ASSLAGGPYEQF; v_gene: TRBV28; j_gene: TRBJ2-1
CDR3aa: ASSWRLGQGSTEAF; v_gene: TRBV7-2; j_gene: TRBJ1-1
CDR3aa: SARFRGETQY; v_gene: TRBV20-1; j_gene: TRBJ2-5
CDR3aa: ASSVGGEVRPQETQY; v_gene: TRBV9; j_gene: TRBJ2-5
CDR3aa: ASQLGSQPQH; v_gene: TRBV6-1; j_gene: TRBJ1-5
CDR3aa: ASSLDGGNRYGYT; v_gene: TRBV5-6; j_gene: TRBJ1-2
CDR3aa: ASSEDMYNTEAF; v_gene: TRBV9; j_gene: TRBJ1-1
CDR3aa: ASSLEPGPYNEQF; v_gene: TRBV5-1; j_gene: TRBJ2-1